This T cell receptor (beta chain) was retrieved from a study of CD8 T cells in ankylosing spondylitis. Making the TCR beta libraries involved quantitative 5'-RACE with molecular barcodes. TCRdb analysed the 5' RACE reads with MiXCR anew, one entry per CDR3 protein. Here the sample spans some 240,000 distinct CDR3 sequences, 18% being singletons. CDR1 and CDR2 from the germline V gene are PRHDT and FYEKMQ (reference sequence). This CDR3 comprises 12 residues. Deletions cut 0 bases from V and 7 bases from J, with 7 bases between. This clonotype was sampled from a male donor with ankylosing spondylitis or in good health (not recorded which). Sequencing was performed on blood, either unsorted or a sorted T cell fraction (not recorded which). The V and J genes are TRBV13 and TRBJ2-7, with D perhaps matching TRBD2 (5 bases). The CDR3 sequence is CASSLGREEQYF. The CDR3, as DNA: TGTGCCAGCAGCTTAGGCCGGGAAGAGCAGTACTTC.